This T cell receptor (beta chain) was sequenced in a study of Graves' ophthalmopathy and Graves' hyperthyroidism. RNA transcripts provided the template for amplifying TCR beta CDR3 regions. Second-round multiplex PCR came after a first-round RT-PCR that employed HTBI primers. TCRdb fed the multiplex PCR reads into MiXCR, producing one record per CDR3 protein. The sample includes over 500,000 distinct CDR3 sequences, over 20% of them seen just once. In this sample, this clonotype turned up a few times. The CDR3 contains 14 residues. CDR1 is SGHRS and CDR2 is YFSETQ in the germline V gene. The trim removed 5 bases at V and 6 bases at J, leaving 6 bases unmatched.

The sequenced sample was peripheral blood. The V gene is TRBV5-1, the J gene TRBJ2-2, with 8 positions matching TRBD1. The clonotype was recovered from a woman aged 18 to 35 with stable Graves' hyperthyroidism. Some clones in this sample may be carry-over from other donors' samples. The CDR3 loop is CASSWTGSPGELFF. CDR3 coding DNA: TGCGCCAGCAGTTGGACAGGGTCTCCCGGGGAGCTGTTTTTT.